Listed here is a single T cell receptor (beta chain). Its specificity is unknown. Sequence at one end of the junction differs from germline and may be a read error. This sample was taken from a study of cytomegalovirus exposure and HLA in healthy donors. Broader study findings: Later analysis associated a missense DCLRE1C variant with TCR beta V- and J-gene trimming. The authors enumerated roughly 180 TCR beta chains as linked to cytomegalovirus. The study reported that TCR beta sequences accurately predicted HLA-A and HLA-B alleles in most subjects. An analysis that came later showed most CMV-associated TCR beta chains appearing HLA-restricted.

Amplification used 60 Vbeta primers and 13 Jbeta primers. Generated by immunoSEQ multiplex PCR, the TCRdb table keeps only in-frame clones and is missing some. The sample includes approximately 100,000 clones, roughly 80% of them seen just once. This TCR derives from a woman aged 45-65 years in good health and CMV-seropositive. The sequencing sample was made of PBMCs.

CDR3 nucleotide sequence: TGCGCCAGCAGCCAAGATGCCCAGGGGGAGGAAAACAGTCAGTACTTC. Its protein product is CASSQDAQGEENSQYF. The rearrangement joins TRBV4-1 to TRBJ2-4, with D perhaps matching TRBD1 (7 bases). The CDR3 contains 16 residues. Germline values: CDR1 MGHRA, CDR2 YSYEKL.